This passage covers 17 T cell receptor beta chains from one sample sequenced in a study of T cells in Graves' hyperthyroidism and ophthalmopathy. Researchers took RNA transcripts and amplified the TCR beta CDR3 regions from them. The HTBI set primed first-round TCR CDR3 RT-PCR. MiXCR was run by TCRdb on the multiplex PCR reads, yielding one entry per CDR3 protein. The sample carries fewer than 450,000 distinct CDR3 sequences, about 15% recorded once. What was sequenced was blood. All receptors come from a woman between 25 and 40 years old with Graves' hyperthyroidism that later progressed to Graves' ophthalmopathy.

V and J are TRBV19 and TRBJ2-6; 8 bases line up with TRBD1. Germline-derived CDR1 and CDR2 are LNHDA and SQIVND (reference sequence). With V trimmed by 8 bases and J by 1 base, 19 bases remained unmatched. This CDR3 is built from 20 residues. CDR3 sequence reads: CASENPYGGQGESGANVLTF. For the CDR3, the DNA is TGTGCCAGTGAAAACCCTTACGGCGGACAGGGAGAGTCTGGGGCCAACGTCCTGACTTTC. The full variable domain, its missing parts supplied by reference TRBV19 and TRBJ2-6, is DGGITQSPKYLFRKEGQNVTLSCEQNLNHDAMYWYRQDPGQGLRLIYYSQIVNDFQKGDIAEGYSVSREKKESFPLTVTSAQKNPTAFYLCASENPYGGQGESGANVLTFGAGSRLTVL.

This chain uses TRBV6-1 with TRBJ2-7, with D perhaps TRBD2 (6 bases). Trimming shortened V by 2 bases and J by 3 bases, and 11 bases separated the two germline ends. Germline CDR1 and CDR2: MNHNS and SASEGT. The CDR3 contains 14 residues. Here the CDR3 reads CASSEFGGIYEQYF. DNA for the CDR3: TGTGCCAGCAGTGAATTCGGGGGAATCTACGAGCAGTACTTC.

The V gene is TRBV19, the J gene TRBJ1-1, with D possibly TRBD1 on 6 matching bases. Germline values: CDR1 LNHDA, CDR2 SQIVND (reference sequence). This CDR3 has 13 residues. Trimming cost V 6 bases and J 8 bases, with 16 bases left between them. CDR3 sequence (DNA): TGTGCCAGTAGGGGACACCTCCATCTAGAAGCTTTCTTT. It encodes CASRGHLHLEAFF.

There are many counts of this clonotype. This chain links TRBV27 with TRBJ2-3; 7 bases are a match to TRBD1. Germline CDR1 and CDR2: MNHEY and SMNVEV (reference sequence). This CDR3 is 15 amino acids long. The V gene end was trimmed by 6 bases and the J gene end by 0 bases; junction bases not matched to a gene: 6. CDR3 protein: CASRRGLSSTDTQYF. CDR3 DNA: TGTGCCAGCAGAAGGGGGCTCAGCAGCACAGATACGCAGTATTTT.

This clonotype has a count of ten or more. V usage is TRBV12-3 or TRBV12-4 and J usage is TRBJ1-2; D ambiguous. V lost 2 bases to trimming and J lost 4 bases, with 8 bases between them. This CDR3 spans 13 amino acids. The CDR3 here is CASSLQSGYGYTF. The CDR3, as DNA: TGTGCCAGCAGTTTACAGTCCGGCTATGGCTACACCTTC.

This clonotype has at least ten counts. The V and J genes are TRBV12-3 or TRBV12-4 and TRBJ2-3, with TRBD2 matching over 12 bases. V was clipped by 6 bases and J by 8 bases; unmatched bases: 9. The CDR3 consists of 15 residues. The CDR3, as DNA: TGTGCCAGCAGGGCCCGACTAGCGGGAGAAGTTACGCAGTATTTT. This encodes CASRARLAGEVTQYF.

This chain connects TRBV5-6 to TRBJ1-1, with D uncertain. Germline V gene sequence: CDR1 SGHDT, CDR2 YYEEEE. This CDR3 is 13 amino acids long. Deletions cut 4 bases from V and 4 bases from J, with 11 bases between. The CDR3: CASSLRRSTEAFF. Written as DNA, the CDR3 is TGTGCCAGCAGCCTCAGACGGTCCACTGAAGCTTTCTTT.

This clonotype was picked up many times. The V and J genes are TRBV29-1 and TRBJ1-3; D remains unclear. V was cut by 4 bases and J by 4 bases, with 5 bases left in between. Germline CDR1 SQVTM, CDR2 ANQGSEA. The CDR3 is made up of 11 amino acids. This chain's CDR3 is CSVVSGNTIYF. DNA for the CDR3: TGCAGCGTTGTATCCGGAAACACCATATATTTT.

This clonotype has ten or more counts. The DNA for the CDR3 is TGCAGTGCTAGAATGACAGGGTCGGAGACCCAGTACTTC. Amino acid sequence: CSARMTGSETQYF. V and J are TRBV20-1 and TRBJ2-5; 7 bases agree with TRBD1. Trimming cost V 2 bases and J 5 bases; bases outside gene matches: 5. The CDR3 sequence is 13 residues long. Germline V lookup: CDR1 DFQATT, CDR2 SNEGSKA (reference sequence).

The V call is TRBV24-1, the J call TRBJ2-1; D not resolved. Trimming pared 3 bases from V and 0 bases from J, leaving 5 bases between. The CDR3 loop spans 14 amino acids. CDR1 is KGHDR and CDR2 is SFDVKD in the germline V gene. The CDR3, as DNA: TGTGCCACCAGTGATGGGTACTCCTACAATGAGCAGTTCTTC. It yields the protein CATSDGYSYNEQFF.

This clonotype appeared many times. The chain has TRBV29-1 and TRBJ1-1; D ambiguous. CDR1 is SQVTM and CDR2 is ANQGSEA in the germline V gene. CDR3 size: 13 residues. Trimming left V 5 bases short and J 0 bases short, with 10 bases between. CDR3 region: CSVMSVLNTEAFF. CDR3 DNA sequence: TGCAGCGTTATGTCCGTGTTGAACACTGAAGCTTTCTTT.

This rearrangement joins TRBV6-2 or TRBV6-3 to TRBJ2-7; D is possibly TRBD2 (5 bases). This CDR3 has 14 amino acids. Germline assignment: CDR1 MNHEY and CDR2 SVGEGT. Trimming left V 2 bases short and J 6 bases short, with 14 bases between. The CDR3 DNA reads as TGTGCCAGCAGTTACAGAGGGAAGGCCTCCGAGCAGTACTTC. This gives the protein CASSYRGKASEQYF.

This clonotype was seen a handful of times. A much larger clone sits a single nucleotide away, making a read error possible. This chain connects TRBV30 to TRBJ2-3, with D unclear. Looked up from germline, CDR1 is GTSNPN and CDR2 is SVGIG (reference sequence). Trimming removed 1 base from V and 3 bases from J, with 14 bases in between. The CDR3 sequence is 15 residues long. Here the CDR3 DNA reads TGTGCCTGGAGTGCCAACTTCCCGGTAACAGATACGCAGTATTTT. Its translation is CAWSANFPVTDTQYF.

The V call is TRBV5-1, the J call TRBJ1-1; 7 bases are shared with TRBD1. CDR1 and CDR2 (germline): SGHRS, YFSETQ. The CDR3 consists of 15 residues. V dropped 1 base and J dropped 1; count of bases not matched to a gene: 4. Written as DNA, the CDR3 is TGCGCCAGCAGCTTGCACAGGGGACCGAACACTGAAGCTTTCTTT. Protein sequence: CASSLHRGPNTEAFF.

The chain employs TRBV4-1 and TRBJ1-2; D call uncertain. Germline CDR1 reads MGHRA; CDR2 reads YSYEKL. V lost 0 bases and J 8 bases, leaving 10 bases between the germline ends. The CDR3 totals 13 residues. The CDR3 loop is CASSQDTFRGYTF. The CDR3 DNA reads as TGCGCCAGCAGCCAAGATACATTCCGGGGCTACACCTTC.

This clonotype was seen a handful of times. V gene TRBV10-3 combines with J gene TRBJ2-7; 8 bases fit TRBD1. The germline V gene has CDR1 ENHRY and CDR2 SYGVKD. The CDR3 is 16 amino acids. Trimming took 7 bases from V and 0 from J; bases not matched to a gene: 11. Written as DNA, the CDR3 is TGTGCCATCACCTCCGGGGACAGGACCCTCTCCTACGAGCAGTACTTC. Protein sequence: CAITSGDRTLSYEQYF.

There are many counts of this clonotype. The genes are TRBV18 and TRBJ2-5; D may be TRBD2 (6 bases). V lost 2 bases and J lost 2, with 18 bases in between. The CDR3 contains 17 residues. The germline V gene encodes CDR1 KGHSH and CDR2 LQKENI. CDR3 sequence reads: CASSPSRIAELQETQYF. The CDR3 DNA reads TGTGCCAGCTCACCATCAAGGATAGCGGAGCTACAAGAGACCCAGTACTTC.